This is a list of T cell receptor beta chains from one sample in a study of response to subunit inactivated influenza vaccine. One entry per CDR3 protein results from TCRdb running MiXCR on the RT-PCR reads. There are some 550,000 distinct CDR3 sequences in the sample; approximately 24% occur only once, and 2.5% to 3% lies in the top ten. These records were also assigned to another study, of T cells expressing NK-cell markers.

This sample comprised CD4+ T cells sorted from PBMCs, obtained about 12 days after vaccination. All receptors come from a man aged 45-60 years who received an inactivated influenza vaccine. CDR3s include the opening cysteine and the closing phenylalanine or tryptophan. Fields, in order: V gene, D gene, clone size, J gene, CDR3 protein, CDR3 DNA. The D gene is left open where the match is weak. Some rows mark clone size as missing; the rest say once, few, many or name a class of expanded clone.

V: TRBV12-3/TRBV12-4
D: NA
size: few
J: TRBJ1-4
CDR3: CASSLRGGGEKLFF
DNA: TGTGCCAGCAGTTTAAGGGGAGGCGGTGAAAAACTGTTTTTT

V: TRBV7-8
D: TRBD1
size: once
J: TRBJ2-1
CDR3: CVSSTRGPSYNEQFF
DNA: TGTGTCAGCAGCACGAGGGGGCCCTCCTACAATGAGCAGTTCTTC

V: TRBV10-3
D: NA
size: once
J: TRBJ1-2
CDR3: CATQSPSRGYGYTF
DNA: TGTGCCACTCAATCACCTTCCCGGGGCTATGGCTACACCTTC

V: TRBV6-2/TRBV6-3
D: TRBD1
size: few
J: TRBJ1-6
CDR3: CASSFGTENSPLHF
DNA: TGTGCCAGCAGTTTCGGGACAGAGAATTCACCCCTCCACTTT

V: TRBV5-1
D: NA
size: NA
J: TRBJ1-4
CDR3: CASSPHVATNEKLFF
DNA: TGCGCCAGCAGCCCCCACGTTGCAACTAATGAAAAACTGTTTTTT

V: TRBV5-1
D: TRBD1
size: few
J: TRBJ2-2
CDR3: CASSGWTGGTGELFF
DNA: TGCGCCAGCAGCGGGTGGACAGGGGGCACCGGGGAGCTGTTTTTT

V: TRBV12-3/TRBV12-4
D: NA
size: NA
J: TRBJ2-2
CDR3: CASSPDPVGTGELFF
DNA: TGTGCCAGCAGCCCTGACCCTGTGGGCACCGGGGAGCTGTTTTTT

V: TRBV10-3
D: TRBD1
size: once
J: TRBJ2-2
CDR3: CAISERDRGAIDTGELFF
DNA: TGTGCCATCAGTGAACGGGACAGGGGAGCAATCGACACCGGGGAGCTGTTTTTT

V: TRBV27
D: NA
size: NA
J: TRBJ1-1
CDR3: CASSLVGLAKNTEAFF
DNA: TGTGCCAGCAGTTTGGTGGGCCTAGCCAAGAACACTGAAGCTTTCTTT

V: TRBV28
D: TRBD1
size: NA
J: TRBJ1-6
CDR3: CASSRGQGYSPLHF
DNA: TGTGCCAGCAGTCGCGGACAGGGTTATTCACCCCTCCACTTT

V: TRBV10-2
D: NA
size: NA
J: TRBJ2-2
CDR3: CASRDVGSGDLFF
DNA: TGCGCCAGCAGAGATGTGGGTTCCGGGGATCTGTTTTTT

V: TRBV7-2
D: NA
size: many
J: TRBJ1-3
CDR3: CASSLATGNTIYF
DNA: TGTGCCAGCAGCTTAGCGACAGGAAACACCATATATTTT

V: TRBV4-3
D: TRBD1
size: few
J: TRBJ2-2
CDR3: CASSQTGGVGTGELFF
DNA: TGCGCCAGCAGCCAGACAGGGGGGGTCGGCACCGGGGAGCTGTTTTTT

V: TRBV5-1
D: NA
size: few
J: TRBJ1-2
CDR3: CASKEMGGASYGYTF
DNA: TGCGCCAGCAAAGAAATGGGGGGCGCAAGCTATGGCTACACCTTC

V: TRBV28
D: NA
size: few
J: TRBJ1-1
CDR3: CASSSPGAGGTEAFF
DNA: TGTGCCAGCAGTTCCCCGGGGGCCGGGGGGACTGAAGCTTTCTTT

V: TRBV7-2
D: NA
size: few
J: TRBJ1-1
CDR3: CASNGQTNTEAFF
DNA: TGTGCCAGCAACGGACAGACGAACACTGAAGCTTTCTTT

V: TRBV5-1
D: NA
size: few
J: TRBJ2-7
CDR3: CASSPAPTGTYEQYF
DNA: TGCGCCAGCAGCCCAGCACCTACAGGTACCTACGAGCAGTACTTC

V: TRBV20-1
D: NA
size: NA
J: TRBJ2-3
CDR3: CSALLGGRDTQYF
DNA: TGCAGTGCTCTTCTGGGGGGCCGAGATACGCAGTATTTT

V: TRBV29-1
D: TRBD2
size: NA
J: TRBJ2-3
CDR3: CSATTTSGYTDTQYF
DNA: TGCAGCGCAACGACCACTAGCGGATACACAGATACGCAGTATTTT

V: TRBV12-3/TRBV12-4
D: TRBD2
size: many
J: TRBJ2-3
CDR3: CASTSNGRTDTQYF
DNA: TGTGCCAGCACCTCTAACGGGAGGACAGATACGCAGTATTTT

V: TRBV7-2
D: NA
size: few
J: TRBJ2-7
CDR3: CASTNLRDGSYEQYF
DNA: TGTGCCAGCACAAACCTCCGGGACGGAAGCTACGAGCAGTACTTC

V: TRBV11-2
D: TRBD2
size: NA
J: TRBJ2-7
CDR3: CASSLSFGLAGISYEQYF
DNA: TGTGCCAGCAGCTTAAGCTTCGGGCTAGCGGGAATCTCCTACGAGCAGTACTTC

V: TRBV7-2
D: NA
size: NA
J: TRBJ1-1
CDR3: CASSLVGAAAFF
DNA: TGTGCCAGCAGCTTAGTAGGGGCGGCAGCTTTCTTT

V: TRBV10-2
D: NA
size: NA
J: TRBJ2-2
CDR3: CASRTVANTGELFF
DNA: TGCGCCAGTCGAACAGTCGCGAACACCGGGGAGCTGTTTTTT

V: TRBV5-6
D: NA
size: few
J: TRBJ2-6
CDR3: CASSLRTTSGANVLTF
DNA: TGTGCCAGCAGCTTGAGGACAACCTCTGGGGCCAACGTCCTGACTTTC

V: TRBV20-1
D: TRBD2
size: NA
J: TRBJ2-3
CDR3: CSAARMGGGSTDTQYF
DNA: TGCAGTGCTGCCCGGATGGGCGGGGGAAGCACAGATACGCAGTATTTT

V: TRBV29-1
D: NA
size: NA
J: TRBJ1-2
CDR3: CSVQETIGYTF
DNA: TGCAGCGTTCAAGAAACGATCGGCTACACCTTC

V: TRBV12-3/TRBV12-4
D: TRBD1
size: NA
J: TRBJ2-1
CDR3: CASSPWREGACFF
DNA: TGTGCCAGCAGCCCCTGGCGCGAGGGGGCCTGTTTCTTC

V: TRBV21-1
D: NA
size: once
J: TRBJ2-7
CDR3: CASSLVAGQGSSYEQYF
DNA: TGTGCCAGCAGCCTAGTTGCGGGCCAGGGGAGCTCCTACGAGCAGTACTTC

V: TRBV11-1
D: NA
size: once
J: TRBJ2-3
CDR3: CASSSTRSSTDTQYF
DNA: TGTGCCAGCAGCTCTACTAGGTCTAGCACAGATACGCAGTATTTT

V: TRBV19
D: TRBD2
size: NA
J: TRBJ2-3
CDR3: CASRKSGGDTDTQYF
DNA: TGTGCCAGTAGGAAAAGCGGGGGGGACACAGATACGCAGTATTTT

V: TRBV14
D: NA
size: NA
J: TRBJ2-2
CDR3: CASSQSRVGELFF
DNA: TGTGCCAGCAGCCAGAGCAGAGTCGGGGAGCTGTTTTTT

V: TRBV5-4
D: NA
size: NA
J: TRBJ2-5
CDR3: CASSLEGVGGQETQYF
DNA: TGTGCCAGCAGCTTGGAGGGGGTGGGTGGCCAAGAGACCCAGTACTTC